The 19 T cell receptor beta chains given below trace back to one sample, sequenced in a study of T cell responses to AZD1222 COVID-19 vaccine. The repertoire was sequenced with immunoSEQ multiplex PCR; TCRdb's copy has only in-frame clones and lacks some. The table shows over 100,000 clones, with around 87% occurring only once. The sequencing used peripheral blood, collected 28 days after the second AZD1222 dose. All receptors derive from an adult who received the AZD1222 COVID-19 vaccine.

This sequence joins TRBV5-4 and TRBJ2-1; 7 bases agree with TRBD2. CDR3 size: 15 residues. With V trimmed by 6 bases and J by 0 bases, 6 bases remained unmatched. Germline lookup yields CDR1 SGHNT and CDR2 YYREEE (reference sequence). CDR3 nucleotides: TGTGCCAGCAAACATAGCGGGCCCTCCTACAATGAGCAGTTCTTC. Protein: CASKHSGPSYNEQFF.

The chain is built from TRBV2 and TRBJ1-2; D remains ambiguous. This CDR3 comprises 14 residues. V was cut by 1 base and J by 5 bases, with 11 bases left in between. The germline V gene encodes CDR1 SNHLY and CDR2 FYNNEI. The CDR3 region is CASSEVAVTYGYTF. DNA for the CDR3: TGTGCCAGCAGTGAAGTGGCAGTTACGTATGGCTACACCTTC.

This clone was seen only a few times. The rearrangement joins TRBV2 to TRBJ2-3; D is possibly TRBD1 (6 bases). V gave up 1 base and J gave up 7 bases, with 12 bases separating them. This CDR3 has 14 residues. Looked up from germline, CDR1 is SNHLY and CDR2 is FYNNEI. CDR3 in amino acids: CASSEVRDINTQYF. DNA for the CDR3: TGTGCCAGCAGTGAAGTTCGGGACATAAATACGCAGTATTTT.

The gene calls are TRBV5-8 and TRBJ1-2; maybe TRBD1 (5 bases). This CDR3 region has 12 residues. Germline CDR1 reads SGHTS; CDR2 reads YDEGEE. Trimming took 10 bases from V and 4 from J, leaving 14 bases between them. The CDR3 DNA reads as TGTGCCGGTGCCAGGGTGACCTATGGCTACACCTTC. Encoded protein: CAGARVTYGYTF.

The CDR3 DNA reads TGTGCCAGCCTGGACAGGGATAGCAATCAGCCCCAGCATTTT. Amino acid sequence: CASLDRDSNQPQHF. This chain links TRBV19 with TRBJ1-5, with 8 positions matching TRBD1. Germline assignment: CDR1 LNHDA and CDR2 SQIVND (reference sequence). After removal of 9 bases from V and 0 bases from J, the junction contained 4 bases not matched to a gene. The CDR3 loop spans 14 amino acids.

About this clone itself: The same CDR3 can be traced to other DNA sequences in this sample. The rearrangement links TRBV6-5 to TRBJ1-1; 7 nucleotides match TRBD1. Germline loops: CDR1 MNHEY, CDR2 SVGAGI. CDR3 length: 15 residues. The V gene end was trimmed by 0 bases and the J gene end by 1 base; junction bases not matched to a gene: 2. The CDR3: CASSYSRQGNTEAFF. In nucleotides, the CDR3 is TGTGCCAGCAGTTACTCAAGACAGGGGAACACTGAAGCTTTCTTT.

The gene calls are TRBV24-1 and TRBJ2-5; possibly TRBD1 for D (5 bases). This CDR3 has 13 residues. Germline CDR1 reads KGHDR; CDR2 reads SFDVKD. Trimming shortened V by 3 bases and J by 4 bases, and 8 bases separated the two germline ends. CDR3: CATSDEGVETQYF. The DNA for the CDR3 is TGTGCCACCAGTGATGAAGGGGTAGAGACCCAGTACTTC.

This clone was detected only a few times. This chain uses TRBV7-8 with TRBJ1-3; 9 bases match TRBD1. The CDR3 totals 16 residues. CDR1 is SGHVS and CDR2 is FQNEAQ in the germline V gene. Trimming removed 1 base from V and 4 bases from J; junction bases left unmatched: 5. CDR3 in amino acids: CASSLGDRVSGNTIYF. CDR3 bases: TGTGCCAGCAGCTTAGGGGACAGGGTATCAGGAAACACCATATATTTT. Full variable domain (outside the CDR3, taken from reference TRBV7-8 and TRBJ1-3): GAGVSQSPRYKVAKRGQDVALRCDPISGHVSLFWYQQALGQGPEFLTYFQNEAQLDKSGLPSDRFFAERPEGSVSTLKIQRTQQEDSAVYLCASSLGDRVSGNTIYFGEGSWLTVV.

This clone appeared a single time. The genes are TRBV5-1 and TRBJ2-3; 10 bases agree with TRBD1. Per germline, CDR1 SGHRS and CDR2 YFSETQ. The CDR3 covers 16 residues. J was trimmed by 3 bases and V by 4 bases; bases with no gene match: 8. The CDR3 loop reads CASSRRTGGTTDTQYF. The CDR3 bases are TGCGCCAGCAGCAGACGGACAGGGGGTACGACAGATACGCAGTATTTT.

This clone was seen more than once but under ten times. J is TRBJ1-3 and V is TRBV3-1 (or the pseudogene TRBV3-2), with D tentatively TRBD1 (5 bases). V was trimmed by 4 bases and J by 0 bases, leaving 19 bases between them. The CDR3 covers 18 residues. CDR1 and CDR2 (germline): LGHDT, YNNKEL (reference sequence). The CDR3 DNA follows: TGTGCCAGCAGCCGAGCTGGGACCCGCGGTAGCTCTGGAAACACCATATATTTT. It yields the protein CASSRAGTRGSSGNTIYF.

CDR3 DNA: TGTGCCACCCGAGGAGTCCATAATTCACCCCTCCACTTT. It yields the protein CATRGVHNSPLHF. This sequence joins TRBV15 and TRBJ1-6, with D unresolved. Germline V gene lookup returns CDR1 LNHNV and CDR2 YYDKDF (reference sequence). The CDR3 loop spans 13 amino acids. Trimming took off 8 bases at V and 5 bases at J, with 10 bases between the two ends.

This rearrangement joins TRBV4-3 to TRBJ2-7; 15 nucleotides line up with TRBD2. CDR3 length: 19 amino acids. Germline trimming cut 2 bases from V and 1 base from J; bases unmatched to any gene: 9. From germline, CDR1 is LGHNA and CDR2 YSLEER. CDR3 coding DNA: TGCGCCAGCAGCCAAAGATGGGGACTAGCGGGGGGTAGGTCCTACGAGCAGTACTTC. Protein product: CASSQRWGLAGGRSYEQYF.

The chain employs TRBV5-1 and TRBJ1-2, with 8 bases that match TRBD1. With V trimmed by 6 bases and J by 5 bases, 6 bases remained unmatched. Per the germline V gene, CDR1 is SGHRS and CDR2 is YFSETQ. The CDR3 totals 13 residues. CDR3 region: CASKEGTGYGYTF. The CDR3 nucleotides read TGCGCCAGCAAAGAAGGGACAGGTTATGGCTACACCTTC.

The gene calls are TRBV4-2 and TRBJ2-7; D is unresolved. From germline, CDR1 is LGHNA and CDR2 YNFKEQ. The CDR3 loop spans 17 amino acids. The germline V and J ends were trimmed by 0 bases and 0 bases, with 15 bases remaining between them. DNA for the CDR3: TGTGCCAGCAGCCAAGAAGGTGGAGCGCCGAGCTCCTACGAGCAGTACTTC. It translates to CASSQEGGAPSSYEQYF.

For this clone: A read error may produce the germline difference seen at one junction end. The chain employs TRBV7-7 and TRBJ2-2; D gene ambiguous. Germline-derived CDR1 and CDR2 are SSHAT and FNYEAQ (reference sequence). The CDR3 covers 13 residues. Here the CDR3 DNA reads TGTGCTAGCAGCGCAACGGGCTACGGGGAGCTGTTTTTT. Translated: CASSATGYGELFF.

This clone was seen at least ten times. This chain's CDR3 is CASSPPFSTGSGGTQYF. The CDR3 DNA reads as TGTGCCAGCTCACCACCGTTCAGCACAGGGTCTGGGGGGACCCAGTACTTC. This rearrangement joins TRBV18 to TRBJ2-5, with D possibly being TRBD1 (6 bases). Trimming pared 0 bases from V and 7 bases from J, leaving 21 bases between. The CDR3 is 17 residues long. The germline V gene has CDR1 KGHSH and CDR2 LQKENI. Supplemented by reference TRBV18 and TRBJ2-5, the full variable domain reads NAGVMQNPRHLVRRRGQEARLRCSPMKGHSHVYWYRQLPEEGLKFMVYLQKENIIDESGMPKERFSAEFPKEGPSILRIQQVVRGDSAAYFCASSPPFSTGSGGTQYFGPGTRLLVL.

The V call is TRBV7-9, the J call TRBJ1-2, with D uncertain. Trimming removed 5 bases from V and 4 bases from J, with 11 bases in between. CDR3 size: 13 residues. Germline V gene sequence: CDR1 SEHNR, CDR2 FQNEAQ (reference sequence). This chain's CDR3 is CASSLETVYGYTF. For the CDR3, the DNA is TGTGCCAGCAGCCTAGAGACGGTCTATGGCTACACCTTC.

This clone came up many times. The CDR3 DNA sequence: TGTGCCAGCAGCCCTCGGGGGCGCACCGGGGAGCTGTTTTTT. It is translated as CASSPRGRTGELFF. The rearrangement links TRBV7-3 to TRBJ2-2, with D perhaps TRBD1 or TRBD2 (6 bases each). CDR1 and CDR2 (germline): SGHTA, FQGTGA. The CDR3 runs to 14 residues. Trimming pared 5 bases from V and 4 bases from J, leaving 11 bases between.

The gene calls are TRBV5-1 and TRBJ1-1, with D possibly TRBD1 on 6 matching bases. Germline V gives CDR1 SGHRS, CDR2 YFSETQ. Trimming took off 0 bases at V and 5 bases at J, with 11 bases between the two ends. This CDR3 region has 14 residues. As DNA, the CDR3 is TGCGCCAGCAGCTTGGACCCTGGACAGACTGAAGCTTTCTTT. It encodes CASSLDPGQTEAFF.